This T cell receptor (beta chain) was documented in a study of blood T cell repertoires in COVID-19. Study in general: Researchers got acute and convalescent COVID-19 samples from the United States, Italy and Spain. Nucleic acid was either cDNA or gDNA, and it came from T cells, B-cell-depleted T cells, or PBMCs.

Authors' processing steps: Nucleated cell number was recorded as an estimate derived from reference gene primer amplification. The assay was immunoSEQ multiplex PCR, and TCRdb's table has in-frame clones only and misses some. The D gene and trimming were derived from the DNA, and the V and J assignments and clone size from that table. Of over 100,000 clones in the sample, 86% are singletons; the top ten hold around 4%. This clone was counted once. This TCR came from a man aged 40-49 years with acute or convalescent COVID-19. Sequences were obtained from peripheral blood.

CDR3 DNA sequence: TGTGCCAGCAGCGGGACTAGCGGGCTATACAATGAGCAGTTCTTC. This codes for CASSGTSGLYNEQFF. The chain is built from TRBV9 and TRBJ2-1; 11 bases map to TRBD2. V lost 3 bases, J lost 4 bases, and 3 bases stayed unmatched. The CDR3 has 15 amino acids. Per the germline V gene, CDR1 is SGDLS and CDR2 is YYNGEE.